What follows are 10 T cell receptor beta chains derived from one specimen sequenced in a study of shared clonotypes between healthy human individuals (dated by TCRdb to about 2020). The library was built by means of the immunoSEQ multiplex PCR assay. TCRdb limited this immuneACCESS table to in-frame rearrangements with V and J called. A share of clones is missing; checked studies link under half to unresolved V genes, and the rest is unexplained. For this sample there are some 100,000 clones; 68% appear just once. The ten most abundant clones make up roughly 24% of the sample. Sequenced sample: memory CD8+ T cells sorted from blood. Reading the label with the study, this specimen's cell subset or site is: CD45RO+ cells pooled with CCR7-negative TemRA cells. The receptor source for this set is a woman under 40 in good health.

The chain joins TRBV19 to TRBJ2-1, with 9 bases fitting TRBD2. This CDR3 is 15 amino acids long. CDR1 and CDR2 (germline): LNHDA, SQIVND (reference sequence). The V and J ends lost 6 bases and 7 bases, in that order; junction bases with no gene match: 10. CDR3 coding DNA: TGTGCCAGTAGGGCGGGAGGGTTATTGAAGAATGAGCAGTTCTTC. Its translation is CASRAGGLLKNEQFF.

V gene TRBV6-4 combines with J gene TRBJ2-2, with 10 bases identical to TRBD2. V was clipped by 0 bases and J by 3 bases; unmatched bases: 1. CDR3 length: 16 residues. In germline, CDR1 is MRHNA, CDR2 SNTAGT. This CDR3 is CASSDSTSGDTGELFF. CDR3 DNA: TGTGCCAGCAGTGACTCTACTAGCGGGGACACCGGGGAGCTGTTTTTT.

CDR3 nucleotides: TGTGCCAGCAGCCACTTAGAGGGGTCCTATGGCTACACCTTC. Its translation is CASSHLEGSYGYTF. The J gene is TRBJ1-2, the V gene TRBV6-5, with D possibly matching TRBD1 (5 bases). Germline assignment: CDR1 MNHEY and CDR2 SVGAGI. The CDR3 runs to 14 residues. Trimming took 6 bases from V and 4 from J, leaving 15 bases between them.

The CDR3 reads CASSSNTIHTQYF. The CDR3 DNA is TGTGCCAGCAGTTCGAACACGATCCATACGCAGTATTTT. The V gene is TRBV2, the J gene TRBJ2-3, with D uncertain. The length of the CDR3 is 13 residues. V lost 5 bases to trimming and J lost 7 bases, with 13 bases between them. The germline V gene has CDR1 SNHLY and CDR2 FYNNEI.

This chain's CDR3 is CASSQEMAEGTDTQYF. The CDR3 nucleotides are TGTGCCAGCAGCCAAGAAATGGCAGAGGGCACAGATACGCAGTATTTT. The chain employs TRBV4-2 and TRBJ2-3, with D unresolved. Trimming took 0 bases from V and 1 from J, leaving 11 bases between them. Germline loops: CDR1 LGHNA, CDR2 YNFKEQ. The CDR3 consists of 16 residues.

The V and J genes are TRBV6-1 and TRBJ1-1; no clear D gene. This CDR3 has 13 amino acids. With 2 bases removed from V and 6 bases from J, the gap between germline ends came to 10 bases. Germline loops: CDR1 MNHNS, CDR2 SASEGT. The CDR3 loop is CASSEWRRAEAFF. The CDR3 DNA reads TGTGCCAGCAGTGAATGGAGAAGAGCTGAAGCTTTCTTT.

Relative to its sample, this clone is medium-sized. The CDR3: CASRDRGDQPQHF. The CDR3 nucleotides read TGTGCCAGCAGAGACAGGGGGGATCAGCCCCAGCATTTT. This chain uses TRBV6-6 with TRBJ1-5; 9 bases are a match to TRBD1. Germline V gives CDR1 MNHNY, CDR2 SVGAGI (reference sequence). This CDR3 comprises 13 residues. Trimming cost V 6 bases and J 5 bases; bases outside gene matches: 2.

The chain employs TRBV7-6 and TRBJ2-1; D gene ambiguous. Germline V CDR1 and CDR2: SGHVS, FNYEAQ. The length of the CDR3 is 14 residues. With 2 bases removed from V and 3 bases from J, the gap between germline ends came to 8 bases. The CDR3 spells CASSLSAFYNEQFF. The CDR3 coding sequence is TGTGCCAGCAGCTTATCAGCGTTCTACAATGAGCAGTTCTTC.

The rearrangement uses TRBV7-2 and TRBJ1-1; D is undetermined. Looked up from germline, CDR1 is SGHTA and CDR2 is FQGNSA. The CDR3 runs 13 residues. Deletions cut 6 bases from V and 1 base from J, with 9 bases between. The CDR3 reads CASSFAPNTEAFF. In DNA form, the CDR3 reads TGTGCCAGCAGTTTTGCCCCGAACACTGAAGCTTTCTTT.

The genes are TRBV7-6 and TRBJ2-1; TRBD2 matches at 12 bases. This CDR3 has 14 amino acids. Germline V gene lookup returns CDR1 SGHVS and CDR2 FNYEAQ. Trimming at V came to 8 bases and at J to 8 bases, leaving 7 bases not matched to a gene. DNA of the CDR3: TGTGCCAGCCAGACTAGCGGGAGACCCTATGAGCAGTTCTTC. This sequence encodes CASQTSGRPYEQFF.